A single sample gave rise to the 22 T cell receptor beta chains below, sequenced in a study of shared clonotypes between healthy human individuals. Assay: immunoSEQ multiplex PCR; the TCRdb copy retains only in-frame clones and omits some. The sample holds roughly 720,000 clones, roughly 91% seen once. The sequenced sample was memory CD8+ T cells from PBMCs. As to subset: CD45RO+ cells pooled with CCR7-negative TemRA cells. The receptors originated from a man between 18 and 35 years old in good health. Some clones in this sample may be carry-over from other donors' samples.

V and J are TRBV18 and TRBJ2-7; D uncertain. The germline gives CDR1 KGHSH, CDR2 LQKENI. V was pared by 4 bases and J by 2 bases, with 9 bases between. There are 13 residues in the CDR3. CDR3 nucleotides: TGTGCCAGCTCACTAGCACAGACCTACGAGCAGTACTTC. Translated, it gives CASSLAQTYEQYF.

This rearrangement joins TRBV29-1 to TRBJ1-2; possible D gene TRBD1, 6 bases. Germline-derived CDR1 and CDR2 are SQVTM and ANQGSEA. The CDR3 length is 13 residues. The V end lost 4 bases, the J end lost 4 bases, and 13 bases lay between the germline ends. The CDR3 loop is CSVVGGSSYGYTF. In nucleotides, the CDR3 is TGCAGCGTTGTGGGGGGCTCTAGCTATGGCTACACCTTC.

The chain links TRBV9 to TRBJ2-7, with 7 bases matching TRBD1. CDR3 length: 16 residues. Germline trimming cut 0 bases from V and 2 bases from J; bases unmatched to any gene: 8. Germline V gene sequence: CDR1 SGDLS, CDR2 YYNGEE. This CDR3 reads CASSVDRDSPTYEQYF. CDR3 nucleotide sequence: TGTGCCAGCAGCGTAGACCGGGACAGTCCTACCTACGAGCAGTACTTC.

The genes are TRBV7-1 and TRBJ1-2, with D possibly TRBD1 on 5 matching bases. TRBV7-1 is assigned to the ORF class and has an uncertain function. The CDR3 runs to 15 residues. V gave up 5 bases and J gave up 5 bases, with 18 bases separating them. DNA of the CDR3: TGTGCCAGCAGCCACCGGGGGTTAGGAAGTTATGGCTACACCTTC. It translates to CASSHRGLGSYGYTF.

This clone was counted a few times. This rearrangement joins TRBV7-9 to TRBJ1-4; tentatively, D is TRBD1 (5 bases). In germline, CDR1 is SEHNR, CDR2 FQNEAQ (reference sequence). The CDR3 is 17 residues long. V was cut by 3 bases and J by 12 bases, with 26 bases left in between. The CDR3 DNA reads as TGTGCCAGCAGCTTCAGCACAATGACAGCCCTACAAGTCGAACTGTTTTTT. Its protein is CASSFSTMTALQVELFF. Drawing the rest from reference TRBV7-9 and TRBJ1-4, the complete variable domain is DTGVSQNPRHKITKRGQNVTFRCDPISEHNRLYWYRQTLGQGPEFLTYFQNEAQLEKSRLLSDRFSAERPKGSFSTLEIQRTEQGDSAMYLCASSFSTMTALQVELFFGSGTQLSVL.

V usage is TRBV5-1 and J usage is TRBJ2-7; D might be TRBD2 (6 bases). The germline V gene encodes CDR1 SGHRS and CDR2 YFSETQ. This CDR3 has 13 amino acids. Trimming took 5 bases from V and 5 from J, leaving 14 bases between them. The CDR3 coding sequence is TGCGCCAGCAGGGCGGGGCTTAAAGACGAGCAGTACTTC. Protein: CASRAGLKDEQYF.

The J gene is TRBJ2-7, the V gene TRBV7-2; D uncertain. CDR3 length equals 13 residues. The V gene lost 3 bases and the J gene lost 3 bases, with 9 bases spanning the gap. Germline V lookup: CDR1 SGHTA, CDR2 FQGNSA. The CDR3 DNA sequence: TGTGCCAGCAGCTTCGCGGTGGGCTACGAGCAGTACTTC. Its protein product is CASSFAVGYEQYF.

The chain links TRBV4-1 to TRBJ1-5, with 7 bases that match TRBD1. With 2 bases clipped from V and 0 bases from J, the junction kept 19 bases outside the gene matches. The CDR3 runs 21 residues. Germline assignment: CDR1 MGHRA and CDR2 YSYEKL. CDR3: CASSQLTGQDWGLYSNQPQHF. The CDR3 DNA is TGCGCCAGCAGCCAACTGACCGGACAGGATTGGGGCCTATATAGCAATCAGCCCCAGCATTTT.

CDR3 coding DNA: TGTGCCAGCAGTTACTTACAGGGGGTTGAGACTGAAGCTTTCTTT. It translates to CASSYLQGVETEAFF. This chain connects TRBV6-5 to TRBJ1-1; 8 bases match TRBD1. Trimming removed 1 base from V and 5 bases from J; junction bases left unmatched: 6. The CDR3 covers 15 residues. CDR1 is MNHEY and CDR2 is SVGAGI in the germline V gene.

The chain links TRBV9 to TRBJ2-3; TRBD2 matches 7 bases. V lost 3 bases and J lost 5; bases outside the gene matches: 12. The CDR3 loop spans 16 amino acids. Germline-derived CDR1 and CDR2 are SGDLS and YYNGEE. This chain's CDR3 is CASSAHLAAPGDTQYF. Written as DNA, the CDR3 is TGTGCCAGCAGCGCGCACCTAGCGGCGCCTGGAGATACGCAGTATTTT.

The V gene is TRBV11-2, the J gene TRBJ1-1; tentative D call: TRBD1 (5 bases). Germline loops: CDR1 SGHAT, CDR2 FQNNGV. CDR3 length: 13 residues. The V and J ends lost 5 bases and 1 base respectively, with 8 bases between them. CDR3: CASSRDRNTEAFF. The CDR3 DNA reads as TGTGCCAGCAGCCGGGACCGGAACACTGAAGCTTTCTTT.

The V and J genes are TRBV7-9 and TRBJ2-2, with D uncertain. The CDR3 contains 17 residues. The V end lost 4 bases, the J end lost 6 bases, and 21 bases lay between the germline ends. The germline V gene has CDR1 SEHNR and CDR2 FQNEAQ (reference sequence). CDR3 protein: CASSWRPAEVRSGELFF. The DNA of the CDR3 is TGTGCCAGCAGCTGGAGACCCGCAGAGGTTAGGTCCGGGGAGCTGTTTTTT.

The rearrangement links TRBV7-3 to TRBJ2-5; D remains ambiguous. CDR3 size: 11 residues. The ends were cut back, 7 bases at V and 5 bases at J, with 8 bases in the middle. Looked up from germline, CDR1 is SGHTA and CDR2 is FQGTGA. CDR3 in amino acids: CASKRPETQYF. CDR3 nucleotides: TGTGCCAGCAAGCGCCCGGAGACCCAGTACTTC.

J is TRBJ2-7 and V is TRBV19, with 9 bases that match TRBD1. V shed 3 bases, J shed 3 bases, and the junction held 15 bases outside the gene matches. The CDR3 contains 18 residues. In germline, CDR1 is LNHDA, CDR2 SQIVND (reference sequence). CDR3 residues: CASSMDRGTPPNFYEQYF. For the CDR3, the DNA is TGTGCCAGTAGTATGGACAGGGGAACTCCCCCCAACTTCTACGAGCAGTACTTC.

In regard to this clone: The sample carries other DNA sequences with the same CDR3. This chain joins TRBV28 and TRBJ2-7; D unclear. This CDR3 comprises 12 residues. The germline V and J ends were trimmed by 1 base and 2 bases, with 3 bases remaining between them. In germline, CDR1 is MDHEN, CDR2 SYDVKM. CDR3 in amino acids: CASSLSPYEQYF. The CDR3 region has the DNA TGTGCCAGCAGTTTATCCCCCTACGAGCAGTACTTC.

This clone was seen a handful of times. The chain recombines TRBV6-4 with TRBJ2-1; D is unclear. The CDR3 runs 13 residues. Germline V gene data show CDR1 as MRHNA and CDR2 as SNTAGT. Trimming left V 1 base short and J 5 bases short, with 6 bases between. In nucleotides, the CDR3 is TGTGCCAGCAGTGACTTCTCTGACAATGAGCAGTTCTTC. It translates to CASSDFSDNEQFF.

The V and J genes are TRBV9 and TRBJ2-1; 11 bases match TRBD1. J was trimmed by 9 bases and V by 3 bases; bases with no gene match: 8. This CDR3 has 15 amino acids. Per the germline V gene, CDR1 is SGDLS and CDR2 is YYNGEE. CDR3 nucleotide sequence: TGTGCCAGCAGCGCCGGACAGGGGGCGCTTGGTGAGCAGTTCTTC. This encodes CASSAGQGALGEQFF.

The J gene is TRBJ2-2, the V gene TRBV7-6, with 9 bases identical to TRBD2. Per the germline V gene, CDR1 is SGHVS and CDR2 is FNYEAQ. With 5 bases clipped from V and 7 bases from J, the junction kept 8 bases outside the gene matches. The CDR3 extends over 15 amino acids. DNA of the CDR3: TGTGCCAGCAGCCCCCTAGCGGGAACGGGCGGGGAGCTGTTTTTT. Its translation: CASSPLAGTGGELFF.

The chain recombines TRBV10-3 with TRBJ2-7; 9 bases agree with TRBD1. J was trimmed by 5 bases and V by 0 bases; bases with no gene match: 5. CDR3 length equals 15 residues. CDR1 ENHRY and CDR2 SYGVKD come from the germline V gene. The CDR3 coding sequence is TGTGCCATCAGTGAGTCAGGACAGGGGTTCCACGAGCAGTACTTC. Translated, it gives CAISESGQGFHEQYF.

The chain is built from TRBV28 and TRBJ2-5; 7 bases align to TRBD1. Losses at the gene ends were 4 bases for V and 5 bases for J; bases not matched to a gene: 16. Per germline, CDR1 MDHEN and CDR2 SYDVKM. This CDR3 comprises 17 residues. CDR3 DNA sequence: TGTGCCAGCAGTTCGTGGGCCGAAGAACAGGGGAGTGAGACCCAGTACTTC. This translates into CASSSWAEEQGSETQYF.

The rearrangement uses TRBV28 and TRBJ2-3; tentatively, D is TRBD1 (5 bases). V lost 2 bases and J lost 3, with 9 bases in between. CDR3 length: 14 residues. Germline V gives CDR1 MDHEN, CDR2 SYDVKM. The CDR3 sequence is CASSLPPGTDTQYF. The CDR3, as DNA: TGTGCCAGCAGTTTACCCCCAGGGACAGATACGCAGTATTTT.

This clone was detected only a few times. V is TRBV4-1 and J is TRBJ1-1; unclear D gene. The length of the CDR3 is 13 residues. Germline CDR1 is MGHRA and CDR2 is YSYEKL. Trimming took off 4 bases at V and 1 base at J, with 7 bases between the two ends. The chain's CDR3 is CASSLRANTEAFF. Written as DNA, the CDR3 is TGCGCCAGCAGCCTTCGGGCGAACACTGAAGCTTTCTTT.